The 14 T cell receptor beta chains below come from one sample, sequenced in a study of blood T cell repertoires in COVID-19. Clones were sequenced by immunoSEQ multiplex PCR, and TCRdb holds only the in-frame ones, with some missing. This table holds approximately 63,000 clones, approximately 80% found once. Sequencing was performed on peripheral blood. All receptors come from a woman aged 65 to 85 with acute or convalescent COVID-19.

The genes are TRBV27 and TRBJ2-2; 9 bases line up with TRBD1. J gave up 1 base and V 0 bases, and 6 bases lay outside the gene matches. In germline, CDR1 is MNHEY, CDR2 SMNVEV (reference sequence). This CDR3 has 18 residues. Here the CDR3 DNA reads TGTGCCAGCAGTTTATCGGCCGGGACAGGGCGGAACACCGGGGAGCTGTTTTTT. It yields the protein CASSLSAGTGRNTGELFF.

This rearrangement joins TRBV24-1 to TRBJ2-1; 8 bases match TRBD2. Trimming at V came to 3 bases and at J to 6 bases, leaving 6 bases not matched to a gene. This CDR3 contains 15 residues. Germline assignment: CDR1 KGHDR and CDR2 SFDVKD. Here the CDR3 DNA reads TGTGCCACCAGTGATACTAGCGGTCCCACCAATGAGCAGTTCTTC. Translated, it gives CATSDTSGPTNEQFF.

This chain joins TRBV19 and TRBJ2-5, with TRBD2 matching 8 bases. Per the germline V gene, CDR1 is LNHDA and CDR2 is SQIVND (reference sequence). The CDR3 runs 14 residues. The V gene end was trimmed by 2 bases and the J gene end by 2 bases; junction bases not matched to a gene: 1. For the CDR3, the DNA is TGTGCCAGTAGTATAAGCGGGGGTCAAGAGACCCAGTACTTC. The encoded protein is CASSISGGQETQYF.

The chain employs TRBV10-1 and TRBJ1-3, with D maybe TRBD1 (6 bases). V was cut by 10 bases and J by 0 bases, with 16 bases left in between. The CDR3 length is 15 residues. Germline V gene data show CDR1 as WNHNN and CDR2 as SYGVQD (reference sequence). The CDR3 here is CANTYRVGSGNTIYF. The CDR3 bases are TGCGCCAACACATACAGGGTGGGCTCTGGAAACACCATATATTTT.

V and J are TRBV29-1 and TRBJ2-5; tentatively, D is TRBD2 (6 bases). V was clipped by 5 bases and J by 1 base, with 14 bases between them. CDR3 length equals 14 residues. Germline assignment: CDR1 SQVTM and CDR2 ANQGSEA. DNA for the CDR3: TGCAGCGTTCTCGGCGGGGCCTTCCAAGAGACCCAGTACTTC. Its translation: CSVLGGAFQETQYF. Based on the CDR3 plus reference TRBV29-1 and TRBJ2-5, the full variable domain is SAVISQKPSRDICQRGTSLTIQCQVDSQVTMMFWYRQQPGQSLTLIATANQGSEATYESGFVIDKFPISRPNLTFSTLTVSNMSPEDSSIYLCSVLGGAFQETQYFGPGTRLLVL.

The chain is built from TRBV24-1 and TRBJ2-3; 7 positions agree with TRBD1. Germline assignment: CDR1 KGHDR and CDR2 SFDVKD. There are 15 residues in the CDR3. The V segment lost 2 bases and the J segment 3 bases; nucleotides outside the gene matches: 4. Here the CDR3 DNA reads TGTGCCACCAGTGATTCCCGGACAGGTACAGATACGCAGTATTTT. Translation: CATSDSRTGTDTQYF.

This clone appeared once. The CDR3 sequence is CASSSQGKVTQYF. CDR3 nucleotides: TGTGCCAGCAGCTCACAGGGCAAGGTGACCCAGTACTTC. The chain has TRBV7-2 and TRBJ2-5, with D possibly TRBD1 on 6 matching bases. CDR3 length: 13 residues. Trimming left V 4 bases short and J 7 bases short, with 13 bases between. Germline-derived CDR1 and CDR2 are SGHTA and FQGNSA.

The V gene is TRBV18, the J gene TRBJ2-3; no clear D gene. Trimming shortened V by 4 bases and J by 5 bases, and 4 bases separated the two germline ends. From germline, CDR1 is KGHSH and CDR2 LQKENI. The CDR3 is 11 residues long. CDR3 region: CASSLKDTQYF. CDR3 in DNA: TGTGCCAGCTCACTAAAAGATACGCAGTATTTT.

The chain has TRBV6-5 and TRBJ1-1; D gene ambiguous. Trimming pared 6 bases from V and 5 bases from J, leaving 16 bases between. The CDR3 is 14 residues long. Germline CDR1 is MNHEY and CDR2 is SVGAGI. For the CDR3, the DNA is TGTGCCAGCAGCTACACCCTCCGAGGGACTGAAGCTTTCTTT. Amino acids: CASSYTLRGTEAFF.

In its sample, this clone was seen many times. The V gene is TRBV13, the J gene TRBJ2-3; 9 bases fit TRBD2. Germline CDR1 PRHDT, CDR2 FYEKMQ (reference sequence). CDR3 size: 16 residues. J was trimmed by 0 bases and V by 4 bases; bases with no gene match: 5. The CDR3 DNA follows: TGTGCCAGCAGCTCCCTGACTAGCGGAAGCACAGATACGCAGTATTTT. Translated: CASSSLTSGSTDTQYF.

The chain employs TRBV24-1 and TRBJ2-3, with D possibly being TRBD1 (5 bases). Per the germline V gene, CDR1 is KGHDR and CDR2 is SFDVKD. CDR3 length equals 15 residues. Between the trimmed V and J ends, which lost 0 bases and 4 bases, there was a span of 10 bases. CDR3 loop: CATSDLKGIPDTQYF. The CDR3 DNA reads as TGTGCCACCAGTGATTTGAAGGGGATCCCAGATACGCAGTATTTT.

The chain couples TRBV5-1 to TRBJ1-6; D not resolved. CDR1 is SGHRS, CDR2 YFSETQ, per germline. The CDR3 contains 16 residues. V lost 0 bases and J lost 8, with 15 bases in between. This CDR3 reads CASSLGRGGLDSPLHF. The CDR3 DNA follows: TGCGCCAGCAGCTTGGGGCGTGGAGGGTTGGATTCACCCCTCCACTTT.

This clone has a single count. This chain links TRBV19 with TRBJ2-5, with D possibly TRBD1 on 6 matching bases. CDR1 is LNHDA and CDR2 is SQIVND in the germline V gene (reference sequence). CDR3 length equals 12 residues. V shed 8 bases and J shed 2 bases, with 9 bases lying between them. The CDR3 DNA reads as TGTGCCAGTGCGGACAGACAAGAGACCCAGTACTTC. It specifies CASADRQETQYF.

The chain is built from TRBV11-3 and TRBJ2-5; tentative D call: TRBD1 (6 bases). Between the trimmed V and J ends, which lost 5 bases and 7 bases, there was a span of 17 bases. The CDR3 sequence is 14 residues long. Germline V gives CDR1 SGHNT, CDR2 YENEEA. CDR3 in DNA: TGTGCCAGCAGCAAAGGGGGTAGCGAGGGGACCCAGTACTTC. It translates to CASSKGGSEGTQYF.